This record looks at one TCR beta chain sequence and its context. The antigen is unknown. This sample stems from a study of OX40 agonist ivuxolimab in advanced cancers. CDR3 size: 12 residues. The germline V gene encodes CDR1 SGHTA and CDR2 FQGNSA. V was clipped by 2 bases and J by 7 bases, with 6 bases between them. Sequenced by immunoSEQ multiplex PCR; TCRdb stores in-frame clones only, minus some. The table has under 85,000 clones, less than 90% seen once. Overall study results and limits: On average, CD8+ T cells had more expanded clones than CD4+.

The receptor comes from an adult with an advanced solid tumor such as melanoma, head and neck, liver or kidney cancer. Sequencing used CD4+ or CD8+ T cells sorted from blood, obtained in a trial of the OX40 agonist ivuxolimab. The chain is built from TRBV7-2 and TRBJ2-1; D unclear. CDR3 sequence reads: CASSLLLNEQFF. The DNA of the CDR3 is TGTGCCAGCAGCTTACTCTTGAATGAGCAGTTCTTC.